Ten or more counts support the clone carrying this T cell receptor beta chain. V shed 2 bases, J shed 3 bases, and the junction held 3 bases outside the gene matches. Germline V gene sequence: CDR1 MNHEY, CDR2 SVGAGI. The CDR3 is made up of 14 amino acids. The data were taken from a study of CD8+CD57+ T cells in acquired aplastic anemia. About the study: Sorted CD4+ and CD8+ cells yielded 2.5 to 3.5 ug of DNA on average.

TCR beta VDJ and CDR3 profiling used genomic DNA as template. Each CDR3 protein gets one entry after TCRdb re-called the reads with MiXCR. The sample contains hundreds of thousands of distinct CDR3 sequences, 55% to 75% of which appear only once. The sample consisted of sorted CD4+, CD8+, or CD8+CD57+ T cells (not recorded which) from PBMCs. The source of this sequence is a human donor in good health, serving as a control. V gene TRBV6-5 combines with J gene TRBJ1-1, with 7 bases fitting TRBD1. The CDR3 coding sequence is TGTGCCAGCAGTTACGGGCAGGGGGACACTGAAGCTTTCTTT. Its translation is CASSYGQGDTEAFF.